This is a list of T cell receptor beta chains from one sample in a study of control samples from healthy donors and cancer patients. Measured with immunoSEQ multiplex PCR; TCRdb has only the in-frame clones, and not every one. In the table there are roughly 99,000 clones, 82% of which are singletons. The source material was blood. The receptor set was obtained from a man aged 55 to 69 in good health. CDR3s include the opening cysteine and the closing phenylalanine or tryptophan. The order of the fields is V gene, D gene, CDR3 protein. The D gene is left open where the match is weak.

>TRBV19|.
CASSIMRAEQPQHF
>TRBV19|.
CASSMGPLLGALYSNQPQHF
>TRBV18|.
CASSPVHSSYNEQFF
>TRBV7-9|TRBD1
CASSLGGYRGVNTEAFF
>TRBV7-2|TRBD1
CASSSPTGGFNQPQHF
>TRBV4-1|TRBD1
CASSPMQGQGHFYGYTF
>TRBV11-3|.
CASSSSPYEQYF
>TRBV2|.
CASSFNSNQPQHF
>TRBV30|.
CAWSREGIYGYTF
>TRBV6-1|.
CASSEALDTGELFF
>TRBV9|TRBD1
CASSESPWTGNEQYF